This is a list of T cell receptor beta chains from one sample in a study of T-cell reconstitution after alpha-beta-depleted transplantation in children. TCRdb re-analysed the PCR reads in MiXCR, keeping a single row per CDR3 protein. Among 150,000 to 250,000 distinct CDR3 sequences listed, approximately 15% were seen once. The specimen was PBMCs from the stem cell graft donor, collected from the stem cell graft. Every receptor here comes from a human donor who donated a stem cell graft to a child with acute lymphoblastic leukemia. Both conserved end residues are part of each CDR3.

V: TRBV5-4; J: TRBJ2-2; CDR3: CASSPRGANTGELFF
V: TRBV5-1; J: TRBJ1-1; CDR3: CASSPDRVGTEAFF
V: TRBV29-1; J: TRBJ2-1; CDR3: CSVEREGGRNEQFF
V: TRBV18; J: TRBJ2-1; CDR3: CASSPAGVFYNEQFF
V: TRBV5-1; J: TRBJ1-4; CDR3: CASSLMGQGAANEKLFF
V: TRBV20-1; J: TRBJ1-4; CDR3: CSARDQLTGEKLFF
V: TRBV5-1; J: TRBJ2-3; CDR3: CASRISSGSTTDTQYF
V: TRBV15; J: TRBJ1-6; CDR3: CATSRESQDNSPLHF
V: TRBV27; J: TRBJ2-7; CDR3: CASSLRTTGTNYEQYF
V: TRBV28; J: TRBJ1-1; CDR3: CASSSLGGGNTEAFF
V: TRBV20-1; J: TRBJ2-3; CDR3: CSAPGPAPADTQYF
V: TRBV20-1; J: TRBJ2-1; CDR3: CSARRSGRADEQFF
V: TRBV5-1; J: TRBJ1-1; CDR3: CASSLEGVKNTEAFF
V: TRBV12-3/TRBV12-4; J: TRBJ2-4; CDR3: CASSFDPKNIQYF
V: TRBV7-9; J: TRBJ2-5; CDR3: CASSLAAGGYETQYF
V: TRBV11-1; J: TRBJ2-1; CDR3: CASSLAVTGTEPYTEQFF
V: TRBV6-5; J: TRBJ2-7; CDR3: CASRKTAENSYEQYF
V: TRBV12-3/TRBV12-4; J: TRBJ1-4; CDR3: CASQDSSNEKLFF
V: TRBV7-8; J: TRBJ1-5; CDR3: CASSFAGVGNQPQHF
V: TRBV11-3; J: TRBJ1-5; CDR3: CASSLAPDQPQHF
V: TRBV12-3/TRBV12-4; J: TRBJ1-5; CDR3: CASSKRGQGASNQPQHF
V: TRBV5-1; J: TRBJ2-1; CDR3: CASSLGLAGYTEQFF
V: TRBV27; J: TRBJ2-7; CDR3: CASSKNHYEQYF
V: TRBV9; J: TRBJ2-1; CDR3: CASSADRVTYNEQFF
V: TRBV5-1; J: TRBJ2-1; CDR3: CASSFGSGRSNEQFF
V: TRBV12-3/TRBV12-4; J: TRBJ1-5; CDR3: CASSPGLNSNQPQHF
V: TRBV29-1; J: TRBJ1-1; CDR3: CSVLRRSGVVTEAFF
V: TRBV12-3/TRBV12-4; J: TRBJ2-1; CDR3: CASSRPGREESYNEQFF
V: TRBV29-1; J: TRBJ2-1; CDR3: CSVEFLAVGLFF
V: TRBV10-1; J: TRBJ2-1; CDR3: CASSETSGNEQFF
V: TRBV5-1; J: TRBJ2-3; CDR3: CASADWGQGTDTQYF
V: TRBV7-2; J: TRBJ2-7; CDR3: CASTVTRSLNEQYF
V: TRBV28; J: TRBJ2-7; CDR3: CASGPGTTSYEQYF